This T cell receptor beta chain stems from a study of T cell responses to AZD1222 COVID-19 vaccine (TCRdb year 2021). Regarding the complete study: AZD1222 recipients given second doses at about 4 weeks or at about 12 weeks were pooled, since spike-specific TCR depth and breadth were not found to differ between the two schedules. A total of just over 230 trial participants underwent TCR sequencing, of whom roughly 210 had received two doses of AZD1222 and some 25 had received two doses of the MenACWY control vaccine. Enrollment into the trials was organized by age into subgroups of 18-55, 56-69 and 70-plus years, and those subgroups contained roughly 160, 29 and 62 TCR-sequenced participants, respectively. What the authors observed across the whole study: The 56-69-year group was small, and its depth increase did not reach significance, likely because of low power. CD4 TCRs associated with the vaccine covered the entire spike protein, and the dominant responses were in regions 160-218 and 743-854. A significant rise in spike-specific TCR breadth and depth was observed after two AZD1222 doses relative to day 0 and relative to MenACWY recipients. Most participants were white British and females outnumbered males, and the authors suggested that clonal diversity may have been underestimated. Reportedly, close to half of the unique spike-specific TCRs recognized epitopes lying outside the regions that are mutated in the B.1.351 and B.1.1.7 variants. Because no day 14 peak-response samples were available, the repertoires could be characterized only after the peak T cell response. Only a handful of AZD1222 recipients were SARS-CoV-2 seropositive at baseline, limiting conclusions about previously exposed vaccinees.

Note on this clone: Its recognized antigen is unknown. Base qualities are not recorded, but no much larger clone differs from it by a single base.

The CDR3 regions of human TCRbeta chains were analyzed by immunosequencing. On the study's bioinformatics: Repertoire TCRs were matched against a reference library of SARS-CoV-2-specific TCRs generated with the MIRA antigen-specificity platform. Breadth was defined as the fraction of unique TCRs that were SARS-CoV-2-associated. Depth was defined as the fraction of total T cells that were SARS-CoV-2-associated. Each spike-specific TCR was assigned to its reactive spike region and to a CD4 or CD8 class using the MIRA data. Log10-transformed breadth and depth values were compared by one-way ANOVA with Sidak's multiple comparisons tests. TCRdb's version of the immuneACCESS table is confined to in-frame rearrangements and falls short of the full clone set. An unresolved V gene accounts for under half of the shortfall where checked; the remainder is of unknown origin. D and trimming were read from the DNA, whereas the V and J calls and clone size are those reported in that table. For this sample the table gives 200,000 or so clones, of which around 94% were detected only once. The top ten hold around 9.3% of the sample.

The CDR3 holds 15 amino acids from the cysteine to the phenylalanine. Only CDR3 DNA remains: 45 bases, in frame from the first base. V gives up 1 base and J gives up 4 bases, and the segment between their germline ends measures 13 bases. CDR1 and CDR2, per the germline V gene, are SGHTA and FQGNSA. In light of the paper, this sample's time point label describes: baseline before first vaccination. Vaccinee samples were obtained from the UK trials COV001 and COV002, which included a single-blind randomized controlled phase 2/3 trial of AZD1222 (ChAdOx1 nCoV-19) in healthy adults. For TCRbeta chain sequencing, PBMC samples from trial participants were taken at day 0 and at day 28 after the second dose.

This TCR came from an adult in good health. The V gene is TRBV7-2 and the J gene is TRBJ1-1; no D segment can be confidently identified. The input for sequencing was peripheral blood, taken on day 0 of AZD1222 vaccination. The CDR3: CASSLVVKRVTEAFF. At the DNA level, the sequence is TGTGCCAGCAGCTTAGTAGTTAAACGGGTCACTGAAGCTTTCTTT.